This T cell receptor beta chain is drawn from a study of shared clonotypes between healthy human individuals. At the level of the study: Researchers assigned three CD4 naive, three CD4 memory, two CD8 naive and one CD8 memory plate to each donor. Regarding the study as a whole: Tissue TCR repertoires likely differ from these blood-only repertoires. Generation probabilities were higher for clonotypes shared across all four sorted-subset donors than for unshared ones.

Worth noting for this clone: Its antigen is not identified.

TCRdb's table, derived via immunoSEQ multiplex PCR, lists solely in-frame clones and lacks some. The sample holds roughly 600,000 clones; roughly 98% are singletons and the top ten take 0.3%. V was shortened by 4 bases and J by 1 base, with 4 bases between the two germline ends. The CDR3 sequence is 12 residues long. Germline V CDR1 and CDR2: MGHDK, SYGVNS. Positively selected for CCR7, the CD45RO-negative cells used as naive CD8 cells excluded terminally differentiated effector memory CD45RA+ cells. Donors were healthy HIV-negative adults without recently reported acute infections or vaccinations. Sequencing was performed on naive CD8+ T cells sorted from blood. The chain carries TRBV25-1 and TRBJ1-1, with D uncertain. This receptor was identified in a man aged 30 to 45 in good health. The CDR3 DNA reads as TGTGCCAGCAGTGGTCCGAACACTGAAGCTTTCTTT. Amino acid sequence: CASSGPNTEAFF.